This TCR beta chain was retrieved from a study of blood T cell repertoires in COVID-19. Study as a whole: Researchers got acute and convalescent COVID-19 samples from the United States, Italy and Spain.

The V and J ends lost 5 bases and 1 base, in that order; junction bases with no gene match: 7. Germline CDR1 is SGHAT and CDR2 is FQNNGV. The CDR3 length is 16 residues. Data came from immunoSEQ multiplex PCR; TCRdb stores just in-frame clones and leaves some out. The table lists 430,000 or so clones, over 85% of them singletons. The rearrangement links TRBV11-2 to TRBJ2-1; 8 nucleotides line up with TRBD2. This TCR derives from a man younger than 30 with COVID-19, enrolled during active disease. The sample comprised peripheral blood. CDR3 coding DNA: TGTGCCAGCAGCAAATTAGCGGGACTATCCTACAATGAGCAGTTCTTC. This sequence encodes CASSKLAGLSYNEQFF.